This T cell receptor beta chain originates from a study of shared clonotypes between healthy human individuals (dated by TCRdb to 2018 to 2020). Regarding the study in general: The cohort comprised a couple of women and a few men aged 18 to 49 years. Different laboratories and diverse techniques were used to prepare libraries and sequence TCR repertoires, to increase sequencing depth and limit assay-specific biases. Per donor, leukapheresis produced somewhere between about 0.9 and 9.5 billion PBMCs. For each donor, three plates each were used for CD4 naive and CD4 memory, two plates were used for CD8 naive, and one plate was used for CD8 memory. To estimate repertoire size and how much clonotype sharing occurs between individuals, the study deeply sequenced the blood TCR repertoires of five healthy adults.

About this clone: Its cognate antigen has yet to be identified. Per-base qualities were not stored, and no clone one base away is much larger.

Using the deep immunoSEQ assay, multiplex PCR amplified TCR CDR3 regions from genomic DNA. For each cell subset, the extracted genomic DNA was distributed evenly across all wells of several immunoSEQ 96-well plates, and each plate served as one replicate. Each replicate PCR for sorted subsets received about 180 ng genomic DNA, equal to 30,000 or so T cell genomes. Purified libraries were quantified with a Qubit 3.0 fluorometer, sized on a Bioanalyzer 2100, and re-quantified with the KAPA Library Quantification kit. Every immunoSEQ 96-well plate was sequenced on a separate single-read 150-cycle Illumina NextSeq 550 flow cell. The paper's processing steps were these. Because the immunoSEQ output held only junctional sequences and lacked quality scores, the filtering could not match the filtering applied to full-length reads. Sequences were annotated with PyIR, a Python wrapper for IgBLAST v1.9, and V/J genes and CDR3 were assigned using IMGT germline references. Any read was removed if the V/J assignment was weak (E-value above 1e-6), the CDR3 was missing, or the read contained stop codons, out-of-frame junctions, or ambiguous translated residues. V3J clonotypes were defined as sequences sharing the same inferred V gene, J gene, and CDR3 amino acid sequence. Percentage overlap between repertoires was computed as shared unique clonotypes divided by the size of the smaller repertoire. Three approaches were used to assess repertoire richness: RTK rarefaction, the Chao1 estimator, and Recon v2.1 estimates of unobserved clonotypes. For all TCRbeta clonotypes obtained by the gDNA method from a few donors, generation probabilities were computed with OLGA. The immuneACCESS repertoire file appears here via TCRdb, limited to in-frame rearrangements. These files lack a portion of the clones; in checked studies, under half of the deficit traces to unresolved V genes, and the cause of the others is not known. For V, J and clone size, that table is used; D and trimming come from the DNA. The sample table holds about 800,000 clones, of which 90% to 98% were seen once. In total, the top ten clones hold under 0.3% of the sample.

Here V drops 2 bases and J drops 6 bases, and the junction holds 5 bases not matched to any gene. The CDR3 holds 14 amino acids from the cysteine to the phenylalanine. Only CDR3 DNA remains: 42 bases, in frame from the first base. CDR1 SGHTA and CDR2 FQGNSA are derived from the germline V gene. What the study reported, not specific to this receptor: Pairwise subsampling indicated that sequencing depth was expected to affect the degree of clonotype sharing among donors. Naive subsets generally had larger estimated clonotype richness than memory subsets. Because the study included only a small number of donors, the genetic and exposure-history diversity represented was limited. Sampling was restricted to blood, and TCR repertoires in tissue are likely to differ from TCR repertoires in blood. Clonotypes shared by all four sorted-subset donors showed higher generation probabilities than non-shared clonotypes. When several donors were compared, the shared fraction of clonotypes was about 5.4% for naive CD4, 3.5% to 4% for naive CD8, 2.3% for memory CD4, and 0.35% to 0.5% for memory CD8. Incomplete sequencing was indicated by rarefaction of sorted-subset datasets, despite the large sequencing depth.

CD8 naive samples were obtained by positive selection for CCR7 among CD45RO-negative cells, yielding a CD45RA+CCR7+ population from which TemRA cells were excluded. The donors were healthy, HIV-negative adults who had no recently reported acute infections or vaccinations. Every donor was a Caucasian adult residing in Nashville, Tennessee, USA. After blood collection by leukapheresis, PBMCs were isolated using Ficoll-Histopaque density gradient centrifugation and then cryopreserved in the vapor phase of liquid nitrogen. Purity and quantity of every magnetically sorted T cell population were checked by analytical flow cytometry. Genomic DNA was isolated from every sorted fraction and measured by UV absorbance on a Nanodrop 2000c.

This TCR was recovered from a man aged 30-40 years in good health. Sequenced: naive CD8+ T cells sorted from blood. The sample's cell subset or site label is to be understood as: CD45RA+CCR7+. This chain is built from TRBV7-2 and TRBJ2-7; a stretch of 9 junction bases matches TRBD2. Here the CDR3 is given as CASSLLAGAGEQYF. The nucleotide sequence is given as TGTGCCAGCAGCTTATTAGCGGGAGCCGGCGAGCAGTACTTC.